This TCR beta chain was profiled in a study of molecular identifiers for immune sequencing clone quantification. TCRdb analysed the PCR reads with MiXCR anew, one entry per CDR3 protein. This sample has 85,000 to 100,000 distinct CDR3 sequences; roughly a quarter occur once, and the top ten carry around 0.92%. Germline loops: CDR1 SEHNR, CDR2 FQNEAQ (reference sequence). V lost 5 bases to trimming and J lost 5 bases, with 16 bases between them. This CDR3 has 14 amino acids. CD8+CD4-CCR7+CD45RA+ cells were sorted as naive CD8 T cells. The receptor was derived from a human donor in good health. Some libraries in this study had Jurkat cell RNA spiked in. The chain couples TRBV7-9 to TRBJ2-7, with a weak D call TRBD1 (6 bases). The sample consisted of naive CD8+ T cells from blood, with Jurkat cell RNA spiked in. Subset described: FACS-sorted CD8+CD4-CCR7+CD45RA+ naive T cells. The CDR3 region has the DNA TGTGCCAGCAGCAGTGACAGGTGGGGCAACGAGCAGTACTTC. As protein: CASSSDRWGNEQYF.